Below, 29 T cell receptor beta chains from the same sample are listed, as sequenced in a study of radiation and T cells in renal cell carcinoma. Here immunoSEQ multiplex PCR was the method, and the copy in TCRdb shows in-frame clones only, minus some. The sample lists about 120,000 clones; about 81% were seen once. Time point specified: blood 2 weeks post-SBRT. As to treatment: 15 Gy SBRT to primary tumor, nephrectomy 4 weeks later. Sequenced here: blood, sampled from a patient whose treatment included radiotherapy and nephrectomy. The source is a woman aged 60-75 years with renal cell carcinoma.

The V and J genes are TRBV19 and TRBJ1-5; 9 positions match TRBD1. The V gene's germline CDR1 is LNHDA and CDR2 SQIVND (reference sequence). This CDR3 comprises 16 residues. Trimming cost V 9 bases and J 3 bases; bases outside gene matches: 12. The chain's CDR3 is CASTLQGAGYNQPQHF. The CDR3 bases are TGTGCCAGCACCTTACAGGGGGCCGGGTACAATCAGCCCCAGCATTTT.

The chain recombines TRBV29-1 with TRBJ2-1; 9 nucleotides agree with TRBD2. This CDR3 is built from 14 residues. The V segment lost 6 bases and the J segment 6 bases; nucleotides outside the gene matches: 9. In germline, CDR1 is SQVTM, CDR2 ANQGSEA. CDR3 DNA: TGCAGCGTCCCCGGGACTAGCCTTTCCAATGAGCAGTTCTTC. Translation: CSVPGTSLSNEQFF.

CDR3: CASSFDRDFEAFF. In DNA form, the CDR3 reads TGTGCCAGCAGCTTCGACAGGGATTTTGAAGCTTTCTTT. This chain uses TRBV7-9 with TRBJ1-1; 7 bases align to TRBD1. Looked up from germline, CDR1 is SEHNR and CDR2 is FQNEAQ (reference sequence). The CDR3 has 13 residues. Trimming took 3 bases from V and 7 from J; bases not matched to a gene: 5.

The chain employs TRBV6-4 and TRBJ1-2; D is possibly TRBD1 (5 bases). The CDR3 runs 13 residues. Deletions cut 5 bases from V and 8 bases from J, with 15 bases between. Germline CDR1 MRHNA, CDR2 SNTAGT. DNA of the CDR3: TGTGCCAGCAGTACGGGGGACCGAAGCGGCTACACCTTC. It specifies CASSTGDRSGYTF.

The V and J genes are TRBV19 and TRBJ2-3; 10 bases align to TRBD1. The V segment lost 5 bases and the J segment 0 bases; nucleotides outside the gene matches: 11. From germline, CDR1 is LNHDA and CDR2 SQIVND (reference sequence). This CDR3 comprises 18 residues. Written as DNA, the CDR3 is TGTGCCAGTAGTCCGCCAACCGGGACAGGGGCTAGCACAGATACGCAGTATTTT. Translation: CASSPPTGTGASTDTQYF.

The CDR3 here is CASSRLGLAGGYNEQFF. The CDR3 DNA is TGTGCCAGCTCACGGCTTGGACTAGCGGGGGGTTACAATGAGCAGTTCTTC. The V gene is TRBV18, the J gene TRBJ2-1; 14 positions match TRBD2. CDR3 length: 17 amino acids. V lost 4 bases and J lost 4; bases outside the gene matches: 6. Germline assignment: CDR1 KGHSH and CDR2 LQKENI.

The CDR3 region is CASSYLWDSEAFF. CDR3 in DNA: TGCGCCAGCAGCTACCTTTGGGACAGTGAAGCTTTCTTT. The chain uses TRBV5-1 and TRBJ1-1; 7 bases map to TRBD1. The CDR3 totals 13 residues. CDR1 is SGHRS, CDR2 YFSETQ, per germline. Unmatched junction bases numbered 6, after V lost 3 bases and J lost 7 bases.

The rearrangement joins TRBV10-3 to TRBJ1-5; D call uncertain. The germline V gene has CDR1 ENHRY and CDR2 SYGVKD. V dropped 3 bases and J dropped 1 base, with 7 bases sitting between them. CDR3 size: 14 residues. CDR3 bases: TGTGCCATCAGTGACCGGGGAAGCAATCAGCCCCAGCATTTT. It codes for CAISDRGSNQPQHF.

The rearrangement joins TRBV7-2 to TRBJ2-1; the match to TRBD2 covers 9 bases. CDR1 SGHTA and CDR2 FQGNSA come from the germline V gene. The CDR3 has 14 residues. Trimming cost V 3 bases and J 9 bases; bases outside gene matches: 6. In nucleotides, the CDR3 is TGTGCCAGCAGCTTCGCGGGAGGGCCTAGTGAGCAGTTCTTC. It encodes CASSFAGGPSEQFF.

The chain joins TRBV5-1 to TRBJ1-1; maybe TRBD1 (6 bases). CDR3 length: 17 residues. Germline V CDR1 and CDR2: SGHRS, YFSETQ. V shed 0 bases and J shed 3 bases, with 18 bases lying between them. DNA of the CDR3: TGCGCCAGCAGCTTGGGGGTAGTGACCGGGGGCGACACTGAAGCTTTCTTT. This encodes CASSLGVVTGGDTEAFF. Full variable domain (remainder filled in from reference TRBV5-1 and TRBJ1-1): KAGVTQTPRYLIKTRGQQVTLSCSPISGHRSVSWYQQTPGQGLQFLFEYFSETQRNKGNFPGRFSGRQFSNSRSEMNVSTLELGDSALYLCASSLGVVTGGDTEAFFGQGTRLTVV.

V and J are TRBV28 and TRBJ1-2, with TRBD1 matching 7 bases. The junction had 15 bases not matched to a gene; V was cut back by 5 bases and J by 0 bases. CDR1 is MDHEN and CDR2 is SYDVKM in the germline V gene. This CDR3 spans 18 amino acids. For the CDR3, the DNA is TGTGCCAGCAGTCCAGGGTTTTCCCGGGACAGCTCTAACTATGGCTACACCTTC. Translated, it gives CASSPGFSRDSSNYGYTF.

V is TRBV30 and J is TRBJ2-3; no clear D gene. The CDR3 consists of 13 residues. With 3 bases removed from V and 1 base from J, the gap between germline ends came to 8 bases. Germline V gives CDR1 GTSNPN, CDR2 SVGIG (reference sequence). The CDR3 DNA reads as TGTGCCTGGAGGGAGCCAGGCACAGATACGCAGTATTTT. Translated: CAWREPGTDTQYF.

The sample holds a few counts of this clone. This chain connects TRBV7-2 to TRBJ1-1, with D possibly matching TRBD1 (6 bases). The CDR3 is made up of 15 amino acids. The germline gives CDR1 SGHTA, CDR2 FQGNSA. The germline V and J ends were trimmed by 3 bases and 5 bases, with 16 bases remaining between them. The CDR3 nucleotides are TGTGCCAGCAGCTTTACGACAGGCGGGAAGACTGAAGCTTTCTTT. This translates into CASSFTTGGKTEAFF. Together with reference TRBV7-2 and TRBJ1-1, the CDR3 gives the full variable domain: GAGVSQSPSNKVTEKGKDVELRCDPISGHTALYWYRQSLGQGLEFLIYFQGNSAPDKSGLPSDRFSAERTGGSVSTLTIQRTQQEDSAVYLCASSFTTGGKTEAFFGQGTRLTVV.

The chain carries TRBV7-9 and TRBJ2-4; D uncertain. The CDR3 covers 13 residues. V shed 5 bases and J shed 4 bases, with 9 bases lying between them. The germline V gene has CDR1 SEHNR and CDR2 FQNEAQ (reference sequence). CDR3 bases: TGTGCCAGCAGCCGGGCCGGGAAAAACATTCAGTACTTC. It is translated as CASSRAGKNIQYF.

The chain employs TRBV5-1 and TRBJ1-1; 10 nucleotides line up with TRBD1. The CDR3 totals 14 residues. V was clipped by 3 bases and J by 3 bases; unmatched bases: 2. CDR1 and CDR2 from the germline V gene are SGHRS and YFSETQ. CDR3 bases: TGCGCCAGCAGCTCAGGGACAGGGGACACTGAAGCTTTCTTT. Encoded protein: CASSSGTGDTEAFF.

This chain connects TRBV7-8 to TRBJ2-7, with D possibly matching TRBD1 (5 bases). Trimming removed 5 bases at V and 0 bases at J, with 17 bases between. This CDR3 spans 16 amino acids. Germline values: CDR1 SGHVS, CDR2 FQNEAQ. CDR3 nucleotide sequence: TGTGCCAGCAGCCGCCCCAACAGGACCAACTCCTACGAGCAGTACTTC. Amino acid sequence: CASSRPNRTNSYEQYF.

The chain recombines TRBV19 with TRBJ1-2; D might be TRBD1 (6 bases). The CDR3 sequence is 15 residues long. Between the trimmed V and J ends, which lost 7 bases and 4 bases, there was a span of 19 bases. CDR1 and CDR2 from the germline V gene are LNHDA and SQIVND (reference sequence). CDR3 sequence (DNA): TGTGCCAGTAAGAGAACCTTGGGAGGGGGCTATGGCTACACCTTC. This gives the protein CASKRTLGGGYGYTF.

This clone was seen only once. This chain connects TRBV7-3 to TRBJ2-7; D might be TRBD1 (6 bases). CDR1 is SGHTA, CDR2 FQGTGA, per germline. Trimming removed 5 bases at V and 9 bases at J, with 17 bases between. This CDR3 contains 13 residues. The CDR3 DNA follows: TGTGCCAGCAGCGCTCCGGGACACCCGGTGCAGTACTTC. Its translation is CASSAPGHPVQYF.

The genes are TRBV7-2 and TRBJ2-7; 10 positions match TRBD2. The CDR3 is 15 amino acids. V lost 5 bases to trimming and J lost 2 bases; unmatched junction nucleotides: 6. Looked up from germline, CDR1 is SGHTA and CDR2 is FQGNSA. CDR3 DNA: TGTGCCAGCAGCGTCGCCACTAGCGGGACCTACGAGCAGTACTTC. Its translation: CASSVATSGTYEQYF. Complete variable domain (other parts from reference TRBV7-2 and TRBJ2-7): GAGVSQSPSNKVTEKGKDVELRCDPISGHTALYWYRQSLGQGLEFLIYFQGNSAPDKSGLPSDRFSAERTGGSVSTLTIQRTQQEDSAVYLCASSVATSGTYEQYFGPGTRLTVT.

This rearrangement joins TRBV11-2 to TRBJ1-2; tentatively, D is TRBD1 (6 bases). CDR1 is SGHAT, CDR2 FQNNGV, per germline. The V gene lost 6 bases and the J gene lost 8 bases, with 13 bases spanning the gap. This CDR3 spans 12 amino acids. CDR3 bases: TGTGCCAGCAGTCACGAGGGGGACGGCTACACCTTC. Translated, it gives CASSHEGDGYTF.

J is TRBJ2-5 and V is TRBV28; 13 bases are shared with TRBD2. From germline, CDR1 is MDHEN and CDR2 SYDVKM. The CDR3 is made up of 16 amino acids. V lost 5 bases to trimming and J lost 1 base; unmatched junction nucleotides: 4. The DNA of the CDR3 is TGTGCCAGCAGTGTCGGACTAGCGGGGGTCCAAGAGACCCAGTACTTC. Translation gives CASSVGLAGVQETQYF.

The V and J genes are TRBV7-3 and TRBJ1-1, with D hard to call. Deletions cut 5 bases from V and 5 bases from J, with 12 bases between. From germline, CDR1 is SGHTA and CDR2 FQGTGA. The CDR3 spans 13 residues. The CDR3, as DNA: TGTGCCAGCAGCCCCTGGGCCGCAACTGAAGCTTTCTTT. It yields the protein CASSPWAATEAFF.

The J gene is TRBJ2-7, the V gene TRBV28, with D perhaps matching TRBD2 (6 bases). There are 12 residues in the CDR3. Germline V gene sequence: CDR1 MDHEN, CDR2 SYDVKM. Trimming shortened V by 11 bases and J by 4 bases, and 15 bases separated the two germline ends. The CDR3 loop reads CAGGSQGYEQYF. As DNA, the CDR3 is TGTGCCGGGGGGAGCCAAGGGTACGAGCAGTACTTC. Filled out from reference TRBV28 and TRBJ2-7, the complete variable domain reads DVKVTQSSRYLVKRTGEKVFLECVQDMDHENMFWYRQDPGLGLRLIYFSYDVKMKEKGDIPEGYSVSREKKERFSLILESASTNQTSMYLCAGGSQGYEQYFGPGTRLTVT.

The gene calls are TRBV6-6 and TRBJ2-3, with 10 bases identical to TRBD2. Per the germline V gene, CDR1 is MNHNY and CDR2 is SVGAGI (reference sequence). The CDR3 runs 15 residues. Unmatched junction bases numbered 3, after V lost 5 bases and J lost 1 base. The CDR3 loop reads CASSPSGRGTDTQYF. The CDR3 DNA sequence: TGTGCCAGCAGTCCAAGCGGGAGGGGCACAGATACGCAGTATTTT.

The chain carries TRBV29-1 and TRBJ2-3; TRBD2 might be the D (6 bases). Trimming stripped 7 bases from V and 6 bases from J, with 20 bases between. Germline V lookup: CDR1 SQVTM, CDR2 ANQGSEA. The CDR3 contains 14 residues. CDR3 bases: TGCAGCGCCGATCGGGGGACTCTCACGGATACGCAGTATTTT. As protein: CSADRGTLTDTQYF.

The chain has TRBV19 and TRBJ2-1; a possible D gene is TRBD1 (6 bases). Germline CDR1 LNHDA, CDR2 SQIVND (reference sequence). The length of the CDR3 is 15 residues. Trimming took off 4 bases at V and 0 bases at J, with 10 bases between the two ends. Here the CDR3 reads CASSTGQSSYNEQFF. The CDR3 coding sequence is TGTGCCAGTAGTACAGGACAGAGCTCCTACAATGAGCAGTTCTTC.

The chain uses TRBV28 and TRBJ1-6; D gene uncertain. The V gene lost 8 bases and the J gene lost 0 bases, with 11 bases spanning the gap. Germline V gene sequence: CDR1 MDHEN, CDR2 SYDVKM. This CDR3 contains 15 residues. The CDR3 DNA sequence: TGTGCCAGCCGTGGGGTCGCCTCCTATAATTCACCCCTCCACTTT. Translation gives CASRGVASYNSPLHF.

As regards this clone: Sequence at one end of the junction differs from germline and may be a read error. The rearrangement links TRBV11-2 to TRBJ2-7; TRBD1 agrees at 9 bases. Germline V gene lookup returns CDR1 SGHAT and CDR2 FQNNGV. The CDR3 is made up of 13 amino acids. The CDR3 protein is CASSLNRQGEGGF. The CDR3 DNA reads as TGTGCCAGCAGCTTAAACCGACAGGGGGAAGGCGGCTTC.

The chain is built from TRBV29-1 and TRBJ1-6; maybe TRBD1 (6 bases). V lost 2 bases, J lost 6 bases, and 17 bases lay in between. Germline V gene lookup returns CDR1 SQVTM and CDR2 ANQGSEA. The CDR3 spans 16 residues. DNA for the CDR3: TGCAGCGTTGAAAGGGCAGGGGTTGGGCGTAATTCACCCCTCCACTTT. Protein product: CSVERAGVGRNSPLHF.